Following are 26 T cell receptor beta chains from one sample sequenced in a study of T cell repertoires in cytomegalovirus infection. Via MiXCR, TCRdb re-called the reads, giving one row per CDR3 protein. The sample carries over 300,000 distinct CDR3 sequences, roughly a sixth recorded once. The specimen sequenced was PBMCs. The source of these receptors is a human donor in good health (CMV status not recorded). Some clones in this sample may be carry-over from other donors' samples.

In DNA form, the CDR3 reads TGTGCCAGCAGCGTAGGCCTACAGGGGCCACAAGAGACCCAGTACTTC. Translating gives CASSVGLQGPQETQYF. The genes are TRBV9 and TRBJ2-5; 7 bases fit TRBD1. This CDR3 region has 16 residues. Germline V CDR1 and CDR2: SGDLS, YYNGEE. With 0 bases clipped from V and 2 bases from J, the junction kept 7 bases outside the gene matches.

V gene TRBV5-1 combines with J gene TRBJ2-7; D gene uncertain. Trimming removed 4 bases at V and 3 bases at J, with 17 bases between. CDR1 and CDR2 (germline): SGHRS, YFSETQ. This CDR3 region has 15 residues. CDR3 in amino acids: CASSPGLNNIYEQYF. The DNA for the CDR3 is TGCGCCAGCAGCCCCGGCCTCAATAACATCTACGAGCAGTACTTC.

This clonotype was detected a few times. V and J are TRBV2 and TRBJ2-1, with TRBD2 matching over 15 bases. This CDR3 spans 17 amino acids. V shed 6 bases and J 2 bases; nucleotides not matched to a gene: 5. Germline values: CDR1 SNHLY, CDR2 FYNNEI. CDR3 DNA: TGTGCCAGCAGACGCGGACTAGCGGGGGGGCCCTACAATGAGCAGTTCTTC. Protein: CASRRGLAGGPYNEQFF.

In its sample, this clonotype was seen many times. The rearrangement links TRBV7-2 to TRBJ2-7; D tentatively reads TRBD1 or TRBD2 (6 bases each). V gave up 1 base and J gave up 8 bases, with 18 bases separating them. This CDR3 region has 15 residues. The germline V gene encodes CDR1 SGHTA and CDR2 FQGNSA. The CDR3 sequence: CASSLGGGTIYQQYF. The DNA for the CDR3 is TGTGCCAGCAGCTTAGGAGGGGGGACAATTTATCAGCAGTACTTC.

DNA of the CDR3: TGTGCCAGATTTCGACAGGGGGACTATGGCTACACCTTC. It encodes CARFRQGDYGYTF. This chain links TRBV7-8 with TRBJ1-2; 9 nucleotides line up with TRBD1. The germline CDR1 and CDR2 sequences are SGHVS and FQNEAQ. V lost 9 bases and J lost 3; bases outside the gene matches: 5. This CDR3 has 13 amino acids.

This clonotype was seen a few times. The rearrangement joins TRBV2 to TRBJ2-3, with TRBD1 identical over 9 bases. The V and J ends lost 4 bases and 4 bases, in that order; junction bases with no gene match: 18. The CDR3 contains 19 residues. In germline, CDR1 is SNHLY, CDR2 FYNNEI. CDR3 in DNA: TGTGCCAGCAGTGGATCTATTCCCCCGGGACAGGGAAGCTCAGATACGCAGTATTTT. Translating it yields CASSGSIPPGQGSSDTQYF.

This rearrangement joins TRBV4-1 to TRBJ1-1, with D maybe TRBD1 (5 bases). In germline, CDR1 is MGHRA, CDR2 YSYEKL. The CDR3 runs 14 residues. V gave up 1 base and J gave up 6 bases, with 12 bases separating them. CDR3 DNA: TGCGCCAGCAGCCAAGGTCCCAGGGCCTCTGAAGCTTTCTTT. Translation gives CASSQGPRASEAFF.

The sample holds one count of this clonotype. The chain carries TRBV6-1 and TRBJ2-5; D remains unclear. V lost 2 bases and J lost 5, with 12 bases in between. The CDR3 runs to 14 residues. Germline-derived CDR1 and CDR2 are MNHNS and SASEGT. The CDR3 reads CASSEFNRAETQYF. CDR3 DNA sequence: TGTGCCAGCAGTGAATTTAATAGGGCGGAGACCCAGTACTTC.

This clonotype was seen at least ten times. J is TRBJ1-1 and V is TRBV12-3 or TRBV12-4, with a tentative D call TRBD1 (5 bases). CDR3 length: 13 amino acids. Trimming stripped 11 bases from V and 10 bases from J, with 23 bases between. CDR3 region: CASKMGRGGGAFF. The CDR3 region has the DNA TGTGCCTCCAAAATGGGAAGGGGCGGAGGAGCTTTCTTT.

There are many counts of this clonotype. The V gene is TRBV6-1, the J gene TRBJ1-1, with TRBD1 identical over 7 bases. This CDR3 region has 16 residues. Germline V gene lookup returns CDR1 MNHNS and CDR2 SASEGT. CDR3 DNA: TGTGTCATATCAGGAGTGTTATCAGGGGGACGCACTGAAGCTTTCTTT. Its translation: CVISGVLSGGRTEAFF.

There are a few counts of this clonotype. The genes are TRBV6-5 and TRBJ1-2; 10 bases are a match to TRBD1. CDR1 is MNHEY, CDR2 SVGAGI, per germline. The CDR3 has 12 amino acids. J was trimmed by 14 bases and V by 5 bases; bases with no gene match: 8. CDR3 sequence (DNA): TGTGCCAGCAGTCCCGGGACAGGGGTTTATACCTTC. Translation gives CASSPGTGVYTF.

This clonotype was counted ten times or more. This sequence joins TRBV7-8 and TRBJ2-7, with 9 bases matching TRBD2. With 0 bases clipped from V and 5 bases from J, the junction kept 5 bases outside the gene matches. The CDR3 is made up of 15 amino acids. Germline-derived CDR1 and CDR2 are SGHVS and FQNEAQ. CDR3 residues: CASSLAAGGLNEQYF. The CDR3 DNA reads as TGTGCCAGCAGCTTAGCGGCGGGGGGGCTGAACGAGCAGTACTTC. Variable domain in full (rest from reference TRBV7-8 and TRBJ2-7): GAGVSQSPRYKVAKRGQDVALRCDPISGHVSLFWYQQALGQGPEFLTYFQNEAQLDKSGLPSDRFFAERPEGSVSTLKIQRTQQEDSAVYLCASSLAAGGLNEQYFGPGTRLTVT.

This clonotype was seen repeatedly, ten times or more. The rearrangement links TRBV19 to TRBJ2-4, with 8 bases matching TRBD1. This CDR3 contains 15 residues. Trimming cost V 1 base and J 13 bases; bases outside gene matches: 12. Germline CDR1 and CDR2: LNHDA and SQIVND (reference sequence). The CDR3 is CASSIALYGTGEQYF. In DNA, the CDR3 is TGTGCCAGTAGTATAGCCCTTTACGGGACAGGAGAGCAGTACTTC.

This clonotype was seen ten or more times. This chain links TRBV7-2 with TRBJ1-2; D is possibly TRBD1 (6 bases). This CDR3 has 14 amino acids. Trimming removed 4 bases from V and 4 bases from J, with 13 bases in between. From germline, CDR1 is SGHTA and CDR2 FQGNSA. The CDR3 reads CASSSRDRTYGYTF. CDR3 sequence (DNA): TGTGCCAGCAGCTCCCGAGACAGGACCTATGGCTACACCTTC. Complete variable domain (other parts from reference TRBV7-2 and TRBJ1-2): GAGVSQSPSNKVTEKGKDVELRCDPISGHTALYWYRQSLGQGLEFLIYFQGNSAPDKSGLPSDRFSAERTGGSVSTLTIQRTQQEDSAVYLCASSSRDRTYGYTFGSGTRLTVV.

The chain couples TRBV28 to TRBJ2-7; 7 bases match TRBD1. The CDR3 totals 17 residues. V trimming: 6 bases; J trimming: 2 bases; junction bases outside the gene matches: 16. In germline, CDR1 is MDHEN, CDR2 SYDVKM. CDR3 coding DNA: TGTGCCAGCAGCTCTTCCGGGACAGCAATGTACCCCTACGAGCAGTACTTC. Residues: CASSSSGTAMYPYEQYF.

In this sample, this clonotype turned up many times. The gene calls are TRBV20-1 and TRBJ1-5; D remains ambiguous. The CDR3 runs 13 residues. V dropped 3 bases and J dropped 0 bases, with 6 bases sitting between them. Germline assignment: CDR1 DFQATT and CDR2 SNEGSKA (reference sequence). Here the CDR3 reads CSARDYSNQPQHF. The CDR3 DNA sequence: TGCAGTGCTAGGGACTATAGCAATCAGCCCCAGCATTTT.

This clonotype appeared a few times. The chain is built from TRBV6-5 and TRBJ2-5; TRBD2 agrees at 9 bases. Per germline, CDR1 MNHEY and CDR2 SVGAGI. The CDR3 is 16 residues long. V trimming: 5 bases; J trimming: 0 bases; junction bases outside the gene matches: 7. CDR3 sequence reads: CASSRASGMYQETQYF. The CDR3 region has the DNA TGTGCCAGCAGTCGGGCTAGCGGGATGTACCAAGAGACCCAGTACTTC.

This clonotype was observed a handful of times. In nucleotides, the CDR3 is TGTGCCAGTAGTAGCAGACTAGCTCCACTCACAGATACGCAGTATTTT. Translated, it gives CASSSRLAPLTDTQYF. The chain recombines TRBV19 with TRBJ2-3; TRBD2 aligns across 7 bases. Germline V gene data show CDR1 as LNHDA and CDR2 as SQIVND (reference sequence). V was pared by 4 bases and J by 2 bases, with 9 bases of the junction left unmatched. This CDR3 spans 16 amino acids.

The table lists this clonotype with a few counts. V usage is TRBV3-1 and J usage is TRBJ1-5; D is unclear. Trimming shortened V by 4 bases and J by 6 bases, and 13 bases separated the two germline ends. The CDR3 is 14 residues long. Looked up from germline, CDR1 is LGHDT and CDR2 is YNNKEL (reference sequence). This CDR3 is CASSLGALSQPQHF. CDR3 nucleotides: TGTGCCAGCAGCCTCGGAGCCCTCTCTCAGCCCCAGCATTTT.

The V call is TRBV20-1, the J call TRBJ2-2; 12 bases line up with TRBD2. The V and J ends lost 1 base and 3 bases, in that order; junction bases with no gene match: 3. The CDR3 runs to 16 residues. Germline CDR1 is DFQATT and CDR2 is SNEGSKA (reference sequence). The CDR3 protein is CSARGSSGGDTGELFF. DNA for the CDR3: TGCAGTGCTAGAGGATCTAGCGGGGGGGACACCGGGGAGCTGTTTTTT.

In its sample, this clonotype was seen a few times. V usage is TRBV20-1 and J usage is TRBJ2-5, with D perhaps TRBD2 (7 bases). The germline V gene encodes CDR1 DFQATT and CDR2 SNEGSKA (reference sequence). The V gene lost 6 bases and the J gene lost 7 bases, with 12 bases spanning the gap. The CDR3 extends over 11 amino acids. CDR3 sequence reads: CSAGGGGTQYF. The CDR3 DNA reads TGCAGTGCAGGGGGGGGAGGGACCCAGTACTTC.

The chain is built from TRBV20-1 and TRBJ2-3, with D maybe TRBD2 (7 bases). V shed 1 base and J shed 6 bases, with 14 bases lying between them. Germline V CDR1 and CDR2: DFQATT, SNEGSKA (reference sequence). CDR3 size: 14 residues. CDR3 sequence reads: CSARVAGAADTQYF. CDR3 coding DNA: TGCAGTGCTAGAGTGGCGGGGGCGGCGGATACGCAGTATTTT.

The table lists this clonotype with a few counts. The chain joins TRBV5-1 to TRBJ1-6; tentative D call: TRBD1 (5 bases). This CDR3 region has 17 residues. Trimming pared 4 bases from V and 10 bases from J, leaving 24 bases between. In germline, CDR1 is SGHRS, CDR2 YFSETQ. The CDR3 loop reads CASSRGETSYLESPLHF. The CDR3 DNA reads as TGCGCCAGCAGCCGAGGGGAGACCTCTTATTTAGAGTCACCCCTCCACTTT.

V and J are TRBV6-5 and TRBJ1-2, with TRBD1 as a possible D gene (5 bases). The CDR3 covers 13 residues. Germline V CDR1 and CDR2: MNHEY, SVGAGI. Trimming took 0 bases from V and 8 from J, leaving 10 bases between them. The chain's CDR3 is CASSYSGGDGYTF. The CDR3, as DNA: TGTGCCAGCAGTTACTCCGGCGGGGACGGCTACACCTTC.

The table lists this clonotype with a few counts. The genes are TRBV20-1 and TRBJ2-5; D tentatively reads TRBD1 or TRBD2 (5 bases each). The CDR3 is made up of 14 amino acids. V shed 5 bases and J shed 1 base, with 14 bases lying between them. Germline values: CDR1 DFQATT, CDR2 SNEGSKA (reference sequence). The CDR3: CSALSWGTQETQYF. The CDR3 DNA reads TGCAGTGCTCTCAGTTGGGGGACCCAAGAGACCCAGTACTTC.

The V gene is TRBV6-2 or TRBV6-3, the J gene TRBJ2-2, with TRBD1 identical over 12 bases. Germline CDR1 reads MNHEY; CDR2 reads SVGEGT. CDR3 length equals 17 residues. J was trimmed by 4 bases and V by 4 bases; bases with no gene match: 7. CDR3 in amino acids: CASSSGTGGIGTGELFF. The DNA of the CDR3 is TGTGCCAGCAGTTCCGGGACAGGGGGCATTGGCACCGGGGAGCTGTTTTTT.